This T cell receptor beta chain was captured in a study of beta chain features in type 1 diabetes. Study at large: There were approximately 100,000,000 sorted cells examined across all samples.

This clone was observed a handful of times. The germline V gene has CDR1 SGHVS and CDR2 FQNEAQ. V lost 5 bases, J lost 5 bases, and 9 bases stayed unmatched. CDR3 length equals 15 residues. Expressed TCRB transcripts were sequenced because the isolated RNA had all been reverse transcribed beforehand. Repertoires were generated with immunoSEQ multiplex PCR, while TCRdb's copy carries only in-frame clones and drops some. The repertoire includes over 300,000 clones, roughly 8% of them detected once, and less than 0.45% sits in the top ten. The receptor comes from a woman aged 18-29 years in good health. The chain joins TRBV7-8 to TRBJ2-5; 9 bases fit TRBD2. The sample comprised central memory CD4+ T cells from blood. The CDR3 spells CASSLIAGVRETQYF. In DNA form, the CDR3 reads TGTGCCAGCAGCCTGATAGCGGGAGTTCGGGAGACCCAGTACTTC.